This passage covers 8 T cell receptor beta chains from one sample sequenced in a study of OX40 agonist ivuxolimab in advanced cancers. Generated by immunoSEQ multiplex PCR, the TCRdb table keeps only in-frame clones and is missing some. The profile covers about 47,000 clones, with approximately 80% appearing a single time and around 2.5% taken by the ten largest. This material consisted of CD4+ or CD8+ T cells sorted from blood, taken in a trial of the OX40 agonist ivuxolimab. The receptor source for this set is an adult with an advanced solid tumor such as melanoma, head and neck, liver or kidney cancer.

This chain connects TRBV5-1 to TRBJ2-2; D unresolved. This CDR3 has 13 residues. Per the germline V gene, CDR1 is SGHRS and CDR2 is YFSETQ. V was pared by 5 bases and J by 7 bases, with 12 bases between. The CDR3 is CASSSVVGGELFF. CDR3 nucleotide sequence: TGCGCCAGCAGTTCCGTAGTAGGCGGGGAGCTGTTTTTT.

As concerns this clone: Because the CDR3 is missing its conserved closing phenylalanine or tryptophan, this is likely a read error. CDR3 loop: CASSQVGGSAEQYL. CDR3 DNA sequence: TGCGCCAGCAGCCAAGTCGGGGGAAGTGCCGAGCAGTACCTC. V gene TRBV4-3 combines with J gene TRBJ2-7, with D maybe TRBD2 (6 bases). The germline V and J ends were trimmed by 1 base and 6 bases, with 13 bases remaining between them. This CDR3 has 14 residues. The germline V gene has CDR1 LGHNA and CDR2 YSLEER.

V is TRBV6-1 and J is TRBJ2-6; D is unresolved. This CDR3 has 13 residues. Germline assignment: CDR1 MNHNS and CDR2 SASEGT. V was clipped by 7 bases and J by 0 bases, with 4 bases between them. This chain's CDR3 is CASTVSGANVLTF. The CDR3 DNA reads TGTGCCAGCACCGTCTCTGGGGCCAACGTCCTGACTTTC.

This chain links TRBV7-8 with TRBJ1-5; possible D gene TRBD1, 5 bases. V gave up 2 bases and J gave up 2 bases, with 16 bases separating them. The CDR3 spans 17 residues. Per germline, CDR1 SGHVS and CDR2 FQNEAQ. The CDR3 DNA is TGTGCCAGCAGCTTAACCCTACCCGGGGCAGGCAATCAGCCCCAGCATTTT. Protein sequence: CASSLTLPGAGNQPQHF.

J is TRBJ2-7 and V is TRBV5-1, with 12 nucleotides matching TRBD2. The trim removed 0 bases at V and 2 bases at J, leaving 3 bases unmatched. Germline V CDR1 and CDR2: SGHRS, YFSETQ. The CDR3 has 16 residues. The CDR3 here is CASSLVLAGGAYEQYF. CDR3 DNA: TGCGCCAGCAGCTTGGTACTAGCGGGGGGCGCCTACGAGCAGTACTTC. Variable domain in full (rest from reference TRBV5-1 and TRBJ2-7): KAGVTQTPRYLIKTRGQQVTLSCSPISGHRSVSWYQQTPGQGLQFLFEYFSETQRNKGNFPGRFSGRQFSNSRSEMNVSTLELGDSALYLCASSLVLAGGAYEQYFGPGTRLTVT.

This chain connects TRBV5-6 to TRBJ1-4, with 7 positions matching TRBD1. Germline loops: CDR1 SGHDT, CDR2 YYEEEE. The CDR3 has 14 amino acids. The junction had 4 bases not matched to a gene; V was cut back by 0 bases and J by 8 bases. The CDR3 DNA follows: TGTGCCAGCAGCTTGGCGGGACAGTCCGAAAAACTGTTTTTT. Amino acids: CASSLAGQSEKLFF.

V usage is TRBV2 and J usage is TRBJ1-1; no clear D gene. The CDR3 totals 13 residues. CDR1 is SNHLY, CDR2 FYNNEI, per germline. Trimming removed 5 bases from V and 0 bases from J, with 7 bases in between. The DNA of the CDR3 is TGTGCCAGCAGTCTAAACATGAACACTGAAGCTTTCTTT. This gives the protein CASSLNMNTEAFF.

V usage is TRBV4-3 and J usage is TRBJ1-4, with D unresolved. V was shortened by 0 bases and J by 12 bases, with 17 bases between the two germline ends. This CDR3 has 15 amino acids. CDR1 and CDR2 (germline): LGHNA, YSLEER. CDR3 in amino acids: CASSQEVGTIKELFF. The CDR3 DNA follows: TGCGCCAGCAGCCAAGAGGTCGGAACGATAAAGGAACTGTTTTTT.